This is a list of T cell receptor beta chains from one sample in a study of tissue T cells after allogeneic stem cell transplantation. This table comes from immunoSEQ multiplex PCR, and its TCRdb copy is limited to in-frame clones, with some not included. The sample has roughly 25,000 clones, about 73% seen once. This material consisted of tissue from the ileum, taken at autopsy. These receptors were obtained from a female donor of 60 years or more with lung cancer. CDR3s include the opening cysteine and the closing phenylalanine or tryptophan. The D gene is left open where the match is weak. Clone sizes are given selectively: once, few, many, or a class where the clone is expanded.

d_gene: TRBD2; j_gene: TRBJ2-5; v_gene: TRBV5-1; abundance: .; CDR3aa: CASSLASGATQYF; CDR3nt: TGCGCCAGCAGCTTGGCTAGCGGTGCGACCCAGTACTTC
d_gene: .; j_gene: TRBJ2-5; v_gene: TRBV20-1; abundance: .; CDR3aa: CSGLGETQYF; CDR3nt: TGCAGTGGGCTAGGAGAGACCCAGTACTTC
d_gene: .; j_gene: TRBJ2-1; v_gene: TRBV6-2/TRBV6-3; abundance: .; CDR3aa: CASSYLNPYNEQFF; CDR3nt: TGTGCCAGCAGTTACCTCAACCCCTACAATGAGCAGTTCTTC
d_gene: .; j_gene: TRBJ2-7; v_gene: TRBV28; abundance: .; CDR3aa: CASSLREEQYF; CDR3nt: TGTGCCAGCAGTTTAAGGGAGGAGCAGTACTTC
d_gene: .; j_gene: TRBJ2-1; v_gene: TRBV5-1; abundance: once; CDR3aa: CASSPDPIGNEQFF; CDR3nt: TGCGCCAGCAGCCCGGACCCTATAGGAAATGAGCAGTTCTTC
d_gene: .; j_gene: TRBJ1-1; v_gene: TRBV5-5; abundance: medium-sized; CDR3aa: CASSADDMGRRAFF; CDR3nt: TGTGCCAGCAGCGCAGACGACATGGGTAGAAGAGCTTTCTTT
d_gene: .; j_gene: TRBJ2-5; v_gene: TRBV7-2; abundance: .; CDR3aa: CASSYVGSGSATQYF; CDR3nt: TGTGCCAGCAGCTATGTGGGTAGTGGGTCCGCGACCCAGTACTTC
d_gene: .; j_gene: TRBJ2-7; v_gene: TRBV9; abundance: .; CDR3aa: CASSPGGQTTYEQYF; CDR3nt: TGTGCCAGCAGCCCCGGGGGGCAGACCACCTACGAGCAGTACTTC
d_gene: TRBD2; j_gene: TRBJ2-4; v_gene: TRBV15; abundance: .; CDR3aa: CATSRPGLALNIQYF; CDR3nt: TGTGCCACCAGCAGACCGGGACTAGCTCTAAACATTCAGTACTTC
d_gene: .; j_gene: TRBJ2-6; v_gene: TRBV10-1; abundance: .; CDR3aa: CASSQDSSGANVLTF; CDR3nt: TGCGCCAGCTCCCAAGACTCTTCTGGGGCCAACGTCCTGACTTTC
d_gene: .; j_gene: TRBJ2-2; v_gene: TRBV10-1; abundance: .; CDR3aa: CASSESISGRANTGELFF; CDR3nt: TGCGCCAGCAGTGAGTCGATAAGTGGGAGAGCGAACACCGGGGAGCTGTTTTTT
d_gene: .; j_gene: TRBJ2-3; v_gene: TRBV5-1; abundance: few; CDR3aa: CASSFGLITDTQYF; CDR3nt: TGCGCCAGCAGCTTCGGCCTAATCACAGATACGCAGTATTTT
d_gene: .; j_gene: TRBJ1-2; v_gene: TRBV18; abundance: once; CDR3aa: CASSPGQRDGYTF; CDR3nt: TGTGCCAGCTCACCGGGGCAGAGGGATGGCTACACCTTC
d_gene: .; j_gene: TRBJ2-2; v_gene: TRBV6-5; abundance: .; CDR3aa: CASRGASGLTGELFF; CDR3nt: TGTGCCAGCAGGGGGGCTAGCGGTCTGACCGGGGAGCTGTTTTTT
d_gene: .; j_gene: TRBJ2-3; v_gene: TRBV19; abundance: once; CDR3aa: CASRVVGTDTQYF; CDR3nt: TGTGCCAGTAGGGTGGTCGGCACAGATACGCAGTATTTT
d_gene: .; j_gene: TRBJ1-5; v_gene: TRBV19; abundance: .; CDR3aa: CASSPDKGKLYSNQPQHF; CDR3nt: TGTGCCAGTAGTCCCGACAAGGGGAAGCTGTATAGCAATCAGCCCCAGCATTTT
d_gene: TRBD2; j_gene: TRBJ2-3; v_gene: TRBV19; abundance: .; CDR3aa: CASSKLAGADTQYF; CDR3nt: TGTGCCAGTAGCAAACTAGCGGGGGCAGATACGCAGTATTTT
d_gene: TRBD1; j_gene: TRBJ1-1; v_gene: TRBV7-6; abundance: .; CDR3aa: CASSRGTGGNTEAFF; CDR3nt: TGTGCCAGCAGCCGAGGGACAGGGGGGAACACTGAAGCTTTCTTT
d_gene: .; j_gene: TRBJ1-2; v_gene: TRBV6-2/TRBV6-3; abundance: once; CDR3aa: CASSRSDGNYGYTF; CDR3nt: TGTGCCAGCAGCCGCAGTGACGGTAACTATGGCTACACCTTC
d_gene: TRBD1; j_gene: TRBJ1-2; v_gene: TRBV19; abundance: .; CDR3aa: CASSIGPPRTGAYGYTF; CDR3nt: TGTGCCAGTAGTATTGGCCCTCCTAGGACAGGGGCCTATGGCTACACCTTC
d_gene: .; j_gene: TRBJ1-2; v_gene: TRBV19; abundance: .; CDR3aa: CASSPGQNYGYTF; CDR3nt: TGTGCCAGTAGTCCGGGGCAAAACTATGGCTACACCTTC
d_gene: TRBD1; j_gene: TRBJ2-3; v_gene: TRBV7-9; abundance: .; CDR3aa: CASSKDRTVDTQYF; CDR3nt: TGTGCCAGCAGCAAGGACAGGACGGTGGATACGCAGTATTTT
d_gene: .; j_gene: TRBJ1-2; v_gene: TRBV28; abundance: once; CDR3aa: CASSFGRSGYTF; CDR3nt: TGTGCCAGCAGTTTCGGGAGATCAGGCTACACCTTC